Listed below are T cell receptor beta chains from one sample, sequenced in a study of shared clonotypes between healthy human individuals. Clones were read by immunoSEQ multiplex PCR, and TCRdb kept only the in-frame ones, dropping some. The top ten hold about 12% of the sample, which has around 510,000 clones, roughly four fifths seen once. Sequencing was carried out using PBMCs. These receptors were obtained from a woman aged 40-49 years in good health. Some clones in this sample may be carry-over from other donors' samples. The CDR3 runs from the conserved cysteine through the conserved F or W. A D gene is named only where the DNA matches it firmly. The size entry is marked missing in some rows and otherwise reads once, few, many or a size class.

CDR3nt: TGCGCCAGCAGCCCGGACCTAGCGGACAATGAGCAGTTCTTC
CDR3aa: CASSPDLADNEQFF
j_gene: TRBJ2-1
v_gene: TRBV5-1
d_gene: TRBD2
abundance: NA

CDR3nt: TGCGCCAGCAGCACCGGGGCCTCAACCTACGAGCAGTACTTC
CDR3aa: CASSTGASTYEQYF
j_gene: TRBJ2-7
v_gene: TRBV5-1
d_gene: NA
abundance: NA

CDR3nt: TGCACCAGCAGCCAAGCCGGGGGCTTTGGGTCCTACAATGAGCAGTTCTTC
CDR3aa: CTSSQAGGFGSYNEQFF
j_gene: TRBJ2-1
v_gene: TRBV1
d_gene: NA
abundance: NA

CDR3nt: TGTGCCAGTAGTTTGCAGGCCAACCAAGAGACCCAGTACTTC
CDR3aa: CASSLQANQETQYF
j_gene: TRBJ2-5
v_gene: TRBV19
d_gene: NA
abundance: NA

CDR3nt: TGTGCCGGAGCTCAGGACAGTAGCACAGATACGCAGTATTTT
CDR3aa: CAGAQDSSTDTQYF
j_gene: TRBJ2-3
v_gene: TRBV2
d_gene: NA
abundance: NA

CDR3nt: TGTGCCAGCAGCCTCACCCGGGACAGCTATTCACCCCTCCACTTT
CDR3aa: CASSLTRDSYSPLHF
j_gene: TRBJ1-6
v_gene: TRBV7-2
d_gene: TRBD1
abundance: once

CDR3nt: TGCGCCAGCAGCTTGCAAAGGGACACTGAAGCTTTCTTT
CDR3aa: CASSLQRDTEAFF
j_gene: TRBJ1-1
v_gene: TRBV5-1
d_gene: NA
abundance: NA

CDR3nt: TGTGCCAGCAGCTCCCAAGGCTACGAGCAGTACTTC
CDR3aa: CASSSQGYEQYF
j_gene: TRBJ2-7
v_gene: TRBV11-2
d_gene: NA
abundance: few

CDR3nt: TGCAGCGTTTCTAATAGAGCGGGAGGCCCCGACGAGCAGTACTTC
CDR3aa: CSVSNRAGGPDEQYF
j_gene: TRBJ2-7
v_gene: TRBV29-1
d_gene: TRBD2
abundance: once

CDR3nt: TGTGCCAGCAGTGACCCTGGGCACACTCCGTTTTACGAGCAGTACTTC
CDR3aa: CASSDPGHTPFYEQYF
j_gene: TRBJ2-7
v_gene: TRBV28
d_gene: NA
abundance: many

CDR3nt: TGTGCCAGTAGTATAACAGGGCCCATGAACACTGAAGCTTTCTTT
CDR3aa: CASSITGPMNTEAFF
j_gene: TRBJ1-1
v_gene: TRBV19
d_gene: NA
abundance: NA

CDR3nt: TGTGCCAGTAGCACGACTAGCGACCAAGAGACCCAGTACTTC
CDR3aa: CASSTTSDQETQYF
j_gene: TRBJ2-5
v_gene: TRBV19
d_gene: TRBD2
abundance: NA

CDR3nt: TGTGCCAGCAGCTCGATAGCGGGAGTCTACGAGCAGTACTTC
CDR3aa: CASSSIAGVYEQYF
j_gene: TRBJ2-7
v_gene: TRBV7-2
d_gene: TRBD2
abundance: NA

CDR3nt: TGTGCCACCAGCCCCCAGCCCCTGGGTGGCGGGAGCGAGCAGTACTTC
CDR3aa: CATSPQPLGGGSEQYF
j_gene: TRBJ2-7
v_gene: TRBV15
d_gene: TRBD2
abundance: NA

CDR3nt: TGTGCCAGCAGTTTCACCGGGACACCCTACGAGCAGTACTTC
CDR3aa: CASSFTGTPYEQYF
j_gene: TRBJ2-7
v_gene: TRBV27
d_gene: NA
abundance: NA

CDR3nt: TGCGCCAGCAGCTTGACGGGACAGAGGAACACCGGGGAGCTGTTTTTT
CDR3aa: CASSLTGQRNTGELFF
j_gene: TRBJ2-2
v_gene: TRBV5-1
d_gene: TRBD1
abundance: NA

CDR3nt: TGTGCCAGCAGCCAAGGAGGAAGCTATGGCTACACCTTC
CDR3aa: CASSQGGSYGYTF
j_gene: TRBJ1-2
v_gene: TRBV7-3
d_gene: NA
abundance: NA